What follows are 25 T cell receptor beta chains derived from one specimen sequenced in a study of cytomegalovirus exposure and HLA in healthy donors. Sequencing was performed with immunoSEQ multiplex PCR; in TCRdb, only in-frame clones are kept and a portion is missing. The table includes approximately 120,000 clones, roughly nine tenths detected once. The specimen was PBMCs. The receptors shown here come from a woman between 18 and 30 years old in good health and CMV-seronegative.

This chain links TRBV2 with TRBJ2-7; TRBD2 agrees at 7 bases. The V segment lost 6 bases and the J segment 7 bases; nucleotides outside the gene matches: 18. The CDR3 runs 16 residues. Germline V gives CDR1 SNHLY, CDR2 FYNNEI. CDR3 bases: TGTGCCAGCAGCCTATTATCCGGGAGGCCCCTGGGGGAGCAGTACTTC. This encodes CASSLLSGRPLGEQYF.

The V call is TRBV25-1, the J call TRBJ2-7; D perhaps matches TRBD2 (7 bases). Germline V lookup: CDR1 MGHDK, CDR2 SYGVNS. This CDR3 has 13 residues. V lost 6 bases and J 5 bases, leaving 14 bases between the germline ends. CDR3 amino acids: CASRRGAQNEQYF. The CDR3 bases are TGTGCCAGCAGACGGGGGGCGCAGAACGAGCAGTACTTC.

The chain links TRBV27 to TRBJ2-5; 7 nucleotides match TRBD1. The germline V gene has CDR1 MNHEY and CDR2 SMNVEV (reference sequence). V trimming: 6 bases; J trimming: 5 bases; junction bases outside the gene matches: 6. This CDR3 has 13 residues. The CDR3 sequence is CASRLQGQETQYF. In DNA form, the CDR3 reads TGTGCCAGCAGACTACAGGGGCAGGAGACCCAGTACTTC.

This clone was picked up a small number of times. The chain joins TRBV19 to TRBJ2-2, with 8 bases aligning to TRBD1. In germline, CDR1 is LNHDA, CDR2 SQIVND (reference sequence). This CDR3 region has 15 residues. Trimming took 6 bases from V and 6 from J; bases not matched to a gene: 9. CDR3 amino acids: CASSPTGEGPGELFF. The CDR3 region has the DNA TGTGCCAGTAGCCCGACAGGGGAAGGTCCCGGGGAGCTGTTTTTT.

CDR3: CASSQDPGLTYNEQFF. CDR3 bases: TGCGCCAGCAGCCAAGACCCGGGACTAACCTACAATGAGCAGTTCTTC. J is TRBJ2-1 and V is TRBV4-1; 7 nucleotides match TRBD2. Germline CDR1 reads MGHRA; CDR2 reads YSYEKL. After removal of 0 bases from V and 2 bases from J, the junction contained 4 bases not matched to a gene. The CDR3 has 16 amino acids.

The chain is built from TRBV6-1 and TRBJ2-5, with TRBD2 matching over 16 bases. CDR3 size: 15 residues. Germline-derived CDR1 and CDR2 are MNHNS and SASEGT. J was trimmed by 5 bases and V by 6 bases; bases with no gene match: 3. The CDR3 region is CASSEGLAGGETQYF. Here the CDR3 DNA reads TGTGCCAGCAGCGAGGGACTAGCGGGAGGGGAGACCCAGTACTTC.

The genes are TRBV19 and TRBJ2-1, with D possibly being TRBD1 (5 bases). V lost 1 base to trimming and J lost 10 bases, with 14 bases between them. CDR1 LNHDA and CDR2 SQIVND come from the germline V gene (reference sequence). The CDR3 extends over 14 amino acids. Written as DNA, the CDR3 is TGTGCCAGTAGTATAGTGGGTCAGGGCAGAGAGCAGTTCTTC. Protein product: CASSIVGQGREQFF.

The CDR3 sequence: CATQTGIVDEQYF. CDR3 coding DNA: TGTGCCACCCAAACAGGGATCGTGGACGAGCAGTACTTC. The V gene is TRBV2, the J gene TRBJ2-7, with TRBD1 as a possible D gene (6 bases). This CDR3 region has 13 residues. Germline V gene sequence: CDR1 SNHLY, CDR2 FYNNEI. The V end lost 10 bases, the J end lost 5 bases, and 18 bases lay between the germline ends.

This chain connects TRBV15 to TRBJ1-1, with a tentative D call TRBD1 (5 bases). V lost 0 bases and J lost 5, with 13 bases in between. The CDR3 sequence is 15 residues long. CDR1 LNHNV and CDR2 YYDKDF come from the germline V gene (reference sequence). CDR3 sequence reads: CATSRDLVQATEAFF. As DNA, the CDR3 is TGTGCCACCAGCAGAGATCTGGTACAGGCTACTGAAGCTTTCTTT.

V and J are TRBV29-1 and TRBJ1-1; 7 nucleotides match TRBD1. The germline gives CDR1 SQVTM, CDR2 ANQGSEA. Germline trimming cut 5 bases from V and 3 bases from J; bases unmatched to any gene: 12. This CDR3 is 15 amino acids long. The chain's CDR3 is CSVRARQGRDTEAFF. The CDR3 DNA reads as TGCAGCGTTAGGGCTAGACAGGGCCGCGACACTGAAGCTTTCTTT.

V gene TRBV19 combines with J gene TRBJ2-7; 9 bases match TRBD1. The germline V gene has CDR1 LNHDA and CDR2 SQIVND (reference sequence). This CDR3 comprises 14 residues. V was clipped by 6 bases and J by 6 bases; unmatched bases: 9. This CDR3 is CASSPGTGSAEQYF. The CDR3, as DNA: TGTGCCAGTAGCCCCGGGACAGGGTCTGCCGAGCAGTACTTC.

The J gene is TRBJ1-1, the V gene TRBV2, with 10 bases identical to TRBD1. Germline-derived CDR1 and CDR2 are SNHLY and FYNNEI. The V segment lost 6 bases and the J segment 0 bases; nucleotides outside the gene matches: 4. This CDR3 comprises 15 residues. Here the CDR3 reads CASRGTGDVNTEAFF. In DNA, the CDR3 is TGTGCCAGCAGGGGGACAGGGGATGTGAACACTGAAGCTTTCTTT.

The chain uses TRBV10-3 and TRBJ1-4, with 9 bases lining up with TRBD1. From germline, CDR1 is ENHRY and CDR2 SYGVKD. The V gene end was trimmed by 0 bases and the J gene end by 10 bases; junction bases not matched to a gene: 3. CDR3 size: 14 residues. CDR3 residues: CAISESGQGGKLFF. The DNA of the CDR3 is TGTGCCATCAGTGAGTCGGGACAGGGAGGAAAACTGTTTTTT.

The chain has TRBV6-5 and TRBJ1-1; 7 bases fit TRBD1. CDR1 is MNHEY and CDR2 is SVGAGI in the germline V gene. The CDR3 has 13 residues. J gave up 1 base and V 5 bases, and 1 base lay outside the gene matches. The CDR3 sequence: CASSDRENTEAFF. For the CDR3, the DNA is TGTGCCAGCAGTGACAGGGAGAACACTGAAGCTTTCTTT.

This chain links TRBV9 with TRBJ2-5; TRBD1 agrees at 7 bases. The germline V gene has CDR1 SGDLS and CDR2 YYNGEE. The CDR3 loop spans 15 amino acids. Germline trimming cut 5 bases from V and 0 bases from J; bases unmatched to any gene: 7. CDR3 nucleotide sequence: TGTGCCAGCAGTGTTACAGGGGCCGACCAAGAGACCCAGTACTTC. Translating it yields CASSVTGADQETQYF.

This clone appeared a single time. The chain joins TRBV7-2 to TRBJ2-1; D is possibly TRBD1 (6 bases). CDR3 length: 17 amino acids. The germline V and J ends were trimmed by 4 bases and 0 bases, with 16 bases remaining between them. Germline CDR1 SGHTA, CDR2 FQGNSA. CDR3 region: CASSSEPGQSSYNEQFF. DNA for the CDR3: TGTGCCAGCAGCTCAGAACCGGGACAAAGCTCCTACAATGAGCAGTTCTTC. Full variable domain (outside the CDR3, taken from reference TRBV7-2 and TRBJ2-1): GAGVSQSPSNKVTEKGKDVELRCDPISGHTALYWYRQSLGQGLEFLIYFQGNSAPDKSGLPSDRFSAERTGGSVSTLTIQRTQQEDSAVYLCASSSEPGQSSYNEQFFGPGTRLTVL.

The chain uses TRBV11-1 and TRBJ2-1, with D possibly being TRBD2 (5 bases). CDR3 length: 14 residues. The V end was cut by 1 base, the J end by 3 bases, with 7 bases between. CDR1 is SGHAT and CDR2 is FQDESV in the germline V gene (reference sequence). CDR3 nucleotide sequence: TGTGCCAGCAGCTTAGAGCGGAGCTACAATGAGCAGTTCTTC. This translates into CASSLERSYNEQFF.

V gene TRBV30 combines with J gene TRBJ1-2; D might be TRBD1 (5 bases). The CDR3 contains 13 residues. Germline CDR1 is GTSNPN and CDR2 is SVGIG (reference sequence). Between the trimmed V and J ends, which lost 7 bases and 8 bases, there was a span of 20 bases. The CDR3 here is CAYGTEAPIGYTF. Here the CDR3 DNA reads TGTGCCTACGGGACTGAAGCCCCTATAGGCTACACCTTC.

This clone was detected a few times. The chain joins TRBV7-8 to TRBJ1-5, with D tentatively TRBD1 (5 bases). V lost 1 base and J lost 5, with 12 bases in between. In germline, CDR1 is SGHVS, CDR2 FQNEAQ. The CDR3 totals 15 residues. The CDR3 loop reads CASSLGAGQDQPQHF. The CDR3 bases are TGTGCCAGCAGCTTAGGGGCAGGACAAGATCAGCCCCAGCATTTT.

Comments on this clone: Other DNA sequences from this sample encode an identical CDR3 as well. The DNA of the CDR3 is TGTGCCAGCAGCCGTCAGGGGAACACTGAAGCTTTCTTT. This encodes CASSRQGNTEAFF. The chain couples TRBV7-6 to TRBJ1-1; a weak D match, TRBD1 (5 bases). CDR1 and CDR2 from the germline V gene are SGHVS and FNYEAQ. The CDR3 covers 13 residues. The germline V and J ends were trimmed by 5 bases and 1 base, with 8 bases remaining between them.

The chain uses TRBV2 and TRBJ2-3, with 8 bases that match TRBD2. Trimming at V came to 6 bases and at J to 3 bases, leaving 8 bases not matched to a gene. CDR3 size: 15 residues. CDR1 is SNHLY, CDR2 FYNNEI, per germline. The CDR3 loop reads CASRESSGRTDTQYF. CDR3 nucleotides: TGTGCCAGCAGAGAGTCTAGCGGGCGGACAGATACGCAGTATTTT.

This clone was seen just once. The gene calls are TRBV5-1 and TRBJ2-3; 10 bases line up with TRBD2. Germline CDR1 is SGHRS and CDR2 is YFSETQ. The junction had 9 bases not matched to a gene; V was cut back by 3 bases and J by 8 bases. The CDR3 sequence is 15 residues long. Written as DNA, the CDR3 is TGCGCCAGCAGCTACCAAGCGGGAGGGGGAGGTACGCAGTATTTT. Translated: CASSYQAGGGGTQYF.

V is TRBV11-3 and J is TRBJ2-7; D gene ambiguous. V was shortened by 5 bases and J by 0 bases, with 8 bases between the two germline ends. The CDR3 is 13 residues long. CDR1 and CDR2 (germline): SGHNT, YENEEA. CDR3 nucleotides: TGTGCCAGCAGCCCGGTGAGCTCCTACGAGCAGTACTTC. Protein: CASSPVSSYEQYF.

V gene TRBV13 combines with J gene TRBJ2-1; D unclear. The CDR3 is 16 amino acids. The germline V gene encodes CDR1 PRHDT and CDR2 FYEKMQ (reference sequence). Trimming removed 0 bases at V and 2 bases at J, with 11 bases between. In nucleotides, the CDR3 is TGTGCCAGCAGCTTAGGCCTAGGAAATACCTACAATGAGCAGTTCTTC. It codes for CASSLGLGNTYNEQFF.

This clone was seen just once. The chain carries TRBV7-2 and TRBJ2-7; 11 nucleotides line up with TRBD2. The CDR3 sequence is 16 residues long. V lost 4 bases and J lost 3; bases outside the gene matches: 8. Germline CDR1 SGHTA, CDR2 FQGNSA. The CDR3 region has the DNA TGTGCCAGCAGCTCAGGGACTAGCGGACTACTCTACGAGCAGTACTTC. Its translation is CASSSGTSGLLYEQYF. Combining the CDR3 with reference TRBV7-2 and TRBJ2-7 gives the whole variable domain GAGVSQSPSNKVTEKGKDVELRCDPISGHTALYWYRQSLGQGLEFLIYFQGNSAPDKSGLPSDRFSAERTGGSVSTLTIQRTQQEDSAVYLCASSSGTSGLLYEQYFGPGTRLTVT.